This TCR beta chain appears in the sequencing data of a study of blood T cell repertoires in COVID-19. For the study at large: COVID-19 samples, acute and convalescent, were from the United States, Italy and Spain. PBMCs, B-cell-depleted T cells, or T cells provided the cDNA or gDNA that made up the material.

From germline, CDR1 is SGHRS and CDR2 YFSETQ. V gave up 4 bases and J gave up 4 bases; unmatched junction bases: 3. The length of the CDR3 is 14 residues. How the authors handled the data: For nucleated cells, counts were estimated from reference gene primer amplification. The assay was immunoSEQ multiplex PCR, and TCRdb's table has in-frame clones only and misses some. V, J and clone size derive from that table, while D and trimming were established from the DNA sequence. The data show roughly 50,000 clones, approximately 83% seen once. The chain combines TRBV5-1 with TRBJ1-2; 11 nucleotides align to TRBD1. This TCR came from a woman older than 75 with acute or convalescent COVID-19. Sequencing input: peripheral blood. CDR3 sequence: CASSTGTGGYGYTF. CDR3 in DNA: TGCGCCAGCAGCACGGGGACAGGGGGCTATGGCTACACCTTC.